A few counts support the clone carrying this TCR beta chain. No antigen is known for it. V was trimmed by 4 bases and J by 3 bases, leaving 9 bases between them. The germline V gene encodes CDR1 WNHNN and CDR2 SYGVQD (reference sequence). The CDR3 is 14 amino acids. This entry is derived from a study of cytomegalovirus exposure and HLA in healthy donors. Study observations and caveats: TCR beta chain V- and J-gene trimming was linked, in a later analysis, to a missense variant in DCLRE1C. Clonal expansion was found to be greater in HLA-associated TCR beta chains than in equally common others in a later analysis.

Primers for the PCR totalled 60 Vbeta and 13 Jbeta. Some clones are missing from TCRdb's copy, which holds only in-frame ones; the method was immunoSEQ multiplex PCR. Of about 78,000 clones listed, 65% to 80% were seen once; the top ten hold 8.5% to 14%. The gene calls are TRBV10-1 and TRBJ2-2; TRBD1 might be the D (5 bases). The specimen was PBMCs. The origin of this receptor is a woman aged 40 to 50 in good health and CMV-seropositive. The CDR3 DNA reads TGCGCCAGCAGTGTAAAGACAGACACCGGGGAGCTGTTTTTT. It yields the protein CASSVKTDTGELFF.